The rows below give T cell receptor beta chains drawn from one sample of a study of beta chain features in type 1 diabetes. Sequencing was performed with immunoSEQ multiplex PCR; in TCRdb, only in-frame clones are kept and a portion is missing. The sample lists roughly 100,000 clones, 25% to 35% seen once, with more than 0.5% in the top ten. Sequencing used central memory CD4+ T cells from blood. Receptor source: a woman aged 18-29 years with type 1 diabetes. Both conserved end residues are part of each CDR3. A D gene is named only where the DNA matches it firmly. Some rows mark clone size as missing; the rest say once, few, many or name a class of expanded clone.

d_call	v_call	clone_size	j_call	cdr3_aa	cdr3_nt
.	TRBV10-3	.	TRBJ2-3	CATSLGVLSTDTQYF	TGTGCCACCTCTCTCGGGGTCCTAAGCACAGATACGCAGTATTTT
.	TRBV11-2	.	TRBJ1-1	CASSSSSGRNTEAFF	TGTGCCAGCAGCTCTTCTAGCGGCCGGAACACTGAAGCTTTCTTT
TRBD1	TRBV29-1	.	TRBJ1-5	CSVTGTDPDQPQHF	TGCAGCGTGACCGGGACAGACCCGGATCAGCCCCAGCATTTT
.	TRBV2	.	TRBJ2-5	CASTPEQIQETQYF	TGTGCCAGTACTCCGGAGCAAATCCAAGAGACCCAGTACTTC
TRBD2	TRBV6-5	few	TRBJ2-1	CASSFRTSGMNEQFF	TGTGCCAGCAGCTTTCGGACTAGCGGGATGAATGAGCAGTTCTTC
TRBD2	TRBV5-5	.	TRBJ2-1	CASIPGLVVNEQFF	TGTGCCAGCATCCCGGGACTAGTCGTCAATGAGCAGTTCTTC
.	TRBV28	few	TRBJ1-4	CASSLGAGKLFF	TGTGCCAGCAGTTTAGGAGCTGGAAAACTGTTTTTT
.	TRBV28	.	TRBJ1-4	CASSSHTTNEKLFF	TGTGCCAGCAGTTCACATACAACTAATGAAAAACTGTTTTTT
TRBD1	TRBV5-1	.	TRBJ2-5	CASNVGQGGETQYF	TGCGCCAGTAATGTAGGACAGGGAGGCGAGACCCAGTACTTC
.	TRBV7-2	.	TRBJ1-5	CASSVLTGYGQPQHF	TGTGCCAGCAGCGTGTTAACAGGGTACGGCCAGCCCCAGCATTTT
.	TRBV27	.	TRBJ2-3	CASSSGTDTQYF	TGTGCCAGCAGTTCGGGCACAGATACGCAGTATTTT
TRBD1	TRBV7-9	few	TRBJ1-5	CASSHGQGDQPQHF	TGTGCCAGCAGCCACGGACAGGGGGATCAGCCCCAGCATTTT
TRBD1	TRBV11-2	.	TRBJ2-2	CASSQGQTTGELFF	TGTGCCAGCAGCCAGGGACAGACCACCGGGGAGCTGTTTTTT
.	TRBV12-5	.	TRBJ2-3	CASGLTDTQYF	TGTGCTAGTGGCCTTACAGATACGCAGTATTTT
.	TRBV11-2	.	TRBJ1-5	CASSFDLSNQPQHF	TGTGCCAGCAGCTTTGATCTAAGCAATCAGCCCCAGCATTTT
.	TRBV20-1	.	TRBJ2-7	CSAVSRYEQYF	TGCAGTGCTGTGAGCAGGTACGAGCAGTACTTC
.	TRBV9	.	TRBJ1-3	CASGRGSGNTIYF	TGTGCCAGCGGAAGGGGATCTGGAAACACCATATATTTT
TRBD2	TRBV5-1	few	TRBJ2-1	CASSLAALAVNEQFF	TGCGCCAGCAGCTTGGCCGCACTAGCGGTTAATGAGCAGTTCTTC
.	TRBV5-1	.	TRBJ2-7	CASSFSTSGLTYEQYF	TGCGCCAGCAGCTTTAGTACGAGCGGGTTGACCTACGAGCAGTACTTC
.	TRBV28	.	TRBJ2-1	CASSLWGGGAYNEQFF	TGTGCCAGCAGTTTATGGGGCGGAGGGGCGTACAATGAGCAGTTCTTC
.	TRBV5-1	.	TRBJ2-1	CASSLARSYNEQFF	TGCGCCAGCAGCTTGGCCCGGTCTTACAATGAGCAGTTCTTC
TRBD1	TRBV7-2	few	TRBJ2-5	CASSPGATGGLETQYF	TGTGCCAGCAGCCCAGGGGCAACAGGGGGGCTGGAGACCCAGTACTTC
TRBD2	TRBV7-9	many	TRBJ2-5	CASSFGAGGMRETQYF	TGTGCCAGCAGCTTCGGAGCGGGAGGAATGCGGGAGACCCAGTACTTC
TRBD1	TRBV27	.	TRBJ2-6	CASSSGQGAIGANVLTF	TGTGCCAGCAGTTCCGGACAGGGGGCAATTGGGGCCAACGTCCTGACTTTC
TRBD1	TRBV4-3	few	TRBJ1-1	CASSLESAGGGTEAFF	TGCGCCAGCAGCCTAGAATCGGCAGGGGGAGGCACTGAAGCTTTCTTT
TRBD1	TRBV6-5	.	TRBJ2-3	CASSYSGTDSTDTQYF	TGTGCCAGCAGTTACTCAGGGACAGATAGCACAGATACGCAGTATTTT
TRBD2	TRBV4-1	.	TRBJ2-1	CASSQVGAGGPHEQFF	TGCGCCAGCAGCCAAGTAGGGGCGGGAGGGCCCCATGAGCAGTTCTTC
TRBD2	TRBV7-3	few	TRBJ2-2	CASSLYPSSGANTGELFF	TGTGCCAGCAGCTTATATCCCTCTAGCGGAGCCAACACCGGGGAGCTGTTTTTT
.	TRBV14	.	TRBJ2-1	CASSQLASYNEQFF	TGTGCCAGCAGCCAACTAGCATCCTACAATGAGCAGTTCTTC
TRBD2	TRBV7-3	.	TRBJ2-1	CASSFRTSGSYNEQFF	TGTGCCAGCAGCTTTAGGACTAGCGGCTCCTACAATGAGCAGTTCTTC
.	TRBV19	once	TRBJ2-4	CATAPLRGAEAKNIQYF	TGTGCCACCGCACCGCTTCGGGGGGCTGAAGCCAAAAACATTCAGTACTTC
.	TRBV14	.	TRBJ2-7	CASSRSGNYEQYF	TGTGCCAGCAGCCGATCGGGAAATTACGAGCAGTACTTC
.	TRBV5-8	.	TRBJ1-4	CASSLLSGLNEKLFF	TGTGCCAGCAGCTTGCTTTCAGGGCTGAATGAAAAACTGTTTTTT
.	TRBV5-6	.	TRBJ1-2	CASSLVSGYGYTF	TGTGCCAGCAGCTTGGTATCGGGCTATGGCTACACCTTC
TRBD1	TRBV6-1	few	TRBJ2-5	CASRRQGEETQYF	TGTGCCAGCAGGCGACAGGGCGAAGAGACCCAGTACTTC
.	TRBV7-2	few	TRBJ1-2	CASSLVAGYGYTF	TGTGCCAGCAGCTTAGTAGCGGGGTATGGCTACACCTTC
.	TRBV28	few	TRBJ2-5	CASSSPGSSETQYF	TGTGCCAGCAGTTCGCCCGGGAGCAGTGAGACCCAGTACTTC
.	TRBV9	.	TRBJ2-7	CASSVEVSGREQYF	TGTGCCAGCAGCGTAGAGGTCAGTGGGAGGGAGCAGTACTTC
.	TRBV19	.	TRBJ2-1	CASSSHGGYEQFF	TGTGCCAGTAGCTCCCACGGGGGATACGAGCAGTTCTTC
.	TRBV10-2	.	TRBJ2-2	CASRYRSDGELFF	TGCGCCAGCAGGTACAGGTCAGACGGGGAGCTGTTTTTT
.	TRBV6-6	few	TRBJ2-5	CASSYSNRALQETQYF	TGTGCCAGCAGTTACTCAAACAGGGCCCTCCAAGAGACCCAGTACTTC
TRBD1	TRBV29-1	few	TRBJ1-2	CSVHTGQTNYGYTF	TGCAGCGTTCATACGGGACAGACAAACTATGGCTACACCTTC
TRBD2	TRBV7-3	.	TRBJ2-2	CASRLSSGRGELFF	TGTGCCAGCAGACTATCTAGCGGGAGGGGGGAGCTGTTTTTT
.	TRBV19	few	TRBJ2-6	CASSPGDSGANVLTF	TGTGCCAGTAGTCCCGGGGATTCTGGGGCCAACGTCCTGACTTTC
.	TRBV2	.	TRBJ1-1	CASTEQVRAFF	TGTGCCAGCACTGAACAGGTCCGGGCTTTCTTT
TRBD1	TRBV5-1	.	TRBJ2-6	CASSPTTGAPGANVLTF	TGCGCCAGCAGCCCGACGACAGGGGCGCCTGGGGCCAACGTCCTGACTTTC
.	TRBV9	.	TRBJ2-5	CASSVGSGETQYF	TGTGCCAGCAGCGTAGGGAGTGGGGAGACCCAGTACTTC
.	TRBV2	many	TRBJ2-6	CASHSTGANVLTF	TGTGCCAGCCATAGCACTGGGGCCAACGTCCTGACTTTC
TRBD1	TRBV28	.	TRBJ1-1	CAIRTTGAGAFF	TGTGCCATCCGAACGACAGGGGCGGGAGCTTTCTTT
.	TRBV28	.	TRBJ1-4	CASSSAPTAGFNEKLFF	TGTGCCAGCAGTTCGGCTCCGACTGCCGGGTTTAATGAAAAACTGTTTTTT
TRBD2	TRBV6-6	.	TRBJ2-7	CASSTSGLLYEQYF	TGTGCCAGCAGTACCTCGGGACTACTATACGAGCAGTACTTC
.	TRBV10-3	few	TRBJ1-1	CAISDRGTGVAEAFF	TGTGCCATCAGTGATAGGGGCACAGGTGTGGCTGAAGCTTTCTTT
.	TRBV5-1	once	TRBJ2-5	CASGPRPGETQYF	TGCGCCAGCGGCCCCCGTCCTGGAGAGACCCAGTACTTC
TRBD1	TRBV5-1	.	TRBJ2-5	CASSPFKLTGIQETQYF	TGCGCCAGCAGCCCGTTTAAATTGACAGGGATTCAAGAGACCCAGTACTTC
.	TRBV19	few	TRBJ2-1	CASSPQAAGDEQFF	TGTGCCAGTAGCCCTCAGGCGGCAGGGGATGAGCAGTTCTTC
.	TRBV15	few	TRBJ2-5	CATSSRAEETQYF	TGTGCCACCAGCAGCAGGGCTGAAGAGACCCAGTACTTC
TRBD2	TRBV5-1	.	TRBJ2-2	CASSLAPAGAGTGELFF	TGCGCCAGCAGCTTGGCCCCAGCGGGAGCGGGTACCGGGGAGCTGTTTTTT